This T cell receptor beta chain derives from a study of blood T cell repertoires in COVID-19. About the study: Acute-phase and convalescent COVID-19 samples originated in the United States, Italy and Spain. Sources were T cells, B-cell-depleted T cells, or PBMCs; the material itself was cDNA or gDNA.

This CDR3 comprises 13 residues. V lost 6 bases, J lost 4 bases, and 3 bases stayed unmatched. The germline V gene encodes CDR1 SNHLY and CDR2 FYNNEI. Per the authors' pipeline: Amplification from reference gene primers served as the basis for estimated nucleated cell counts. Using immunoSEQ multiplex PCR, the repertoire was profiled, and TCRdb retains in-frame clones only, with some absent. D and trimming were read from the DNA, whereas the V and J calls and clone size are those reported in that table. The table lists around 140,000 clones, approximately 90% of them singletons, with roughly 28% in the top ten.

The genes are TRBV2 and TRBJ1-1; TRBD1 aligns across 9 bases. This TCR was recovered from a human donor in a cohort sampled during active COVID-19. Sequenced input: peripheral blood. CDR3 region: CASRLDRGTEAFF. The CDR3 DNA reads TGTGCCAGCAGACTGGACAGGGGCACTGAAGCTTTCTTT.